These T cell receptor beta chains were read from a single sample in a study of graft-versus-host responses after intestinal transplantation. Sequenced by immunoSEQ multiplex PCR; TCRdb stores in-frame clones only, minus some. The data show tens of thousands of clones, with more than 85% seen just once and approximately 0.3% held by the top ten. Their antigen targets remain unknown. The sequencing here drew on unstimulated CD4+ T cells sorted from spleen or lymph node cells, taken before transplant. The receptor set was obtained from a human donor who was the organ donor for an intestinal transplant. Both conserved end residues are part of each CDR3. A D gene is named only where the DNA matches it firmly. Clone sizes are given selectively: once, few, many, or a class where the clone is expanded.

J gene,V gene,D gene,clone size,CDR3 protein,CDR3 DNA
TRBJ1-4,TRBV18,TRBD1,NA,CASSPGQGDTNEKLFF,TGTGCCAGCTCACCGGGACAGGGGGACACTAATGAAAAACTGTTTTTT
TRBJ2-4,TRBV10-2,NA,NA,CARNMTVLVKNIQYF,TGCGCCAGGAATATGACAGTCCTGGTTAAAAACATTCAGTACTTC
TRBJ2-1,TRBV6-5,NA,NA,CASSYLGEGYNEQFF,TGTGCCAGCAGTTACCTGGGAGAGGGTTACAATGAGCAGTTCTTC
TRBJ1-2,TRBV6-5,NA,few,CASSPTGNYGYTF,TGTGCCAGCAGTCCAACAGGGAACTATGGCTACACCTTC
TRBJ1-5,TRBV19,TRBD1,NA,CASSRDRVGIGQPQHF,TGTGCCAGTAGTCGGGACAGGGTGGGGATAGGTCAGCCCCAGCATTTT
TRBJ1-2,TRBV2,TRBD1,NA,CASSPDRAWGGYTF,TGTGCCAGCAGCCCGGACAGGGCTTGGGGTGGCTACACCTTC
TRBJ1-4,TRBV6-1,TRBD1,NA,CASSEQGAATNEKLFF,TGTGCCAGCAGTGAACAGGGGGCGGCAACTAATGAAAAACTGTTTTTT
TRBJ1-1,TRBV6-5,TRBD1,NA,CASSFDRGTEAFF,TGTGCCAGCAGTTTCGACAGGGGCACTGAAGCTTTCTTT
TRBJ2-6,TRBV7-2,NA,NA,CASSLWAGQSGANVLTF,TGTGCCAGCAGCCTCTGGGCAGGACAATCTGGGGCCAACGTCCTGACTTTC
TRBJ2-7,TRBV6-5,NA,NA,CAASRETGYEQYF,TGTGCCGCTTCCAGAGAGACGGGCTACGAGCAGTACTTC
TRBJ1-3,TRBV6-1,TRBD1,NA,CASLLQGYGNTIYF,TGTGCCAGCTTATTACAGGGGTACGGAAACACCATATATTTT
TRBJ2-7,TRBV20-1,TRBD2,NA,CSVGGSYEQYF,TGCAGCGTGGGGGGGTCCTACGAGCAGTACTTC
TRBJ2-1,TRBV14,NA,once,CASSQDLVTQFF,TGTGCCAGCAGCCAAGATCTAGTCACTCAGTTCTTC
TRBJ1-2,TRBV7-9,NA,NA,CASSPSGQDGYTF,TGTGCCAGCAGTCCGTCGGGACAAGATGGCTACACCTTC